This T cell receptor beta chain was sequenced for a study of CD8+CD57+ T cells in acquired aplastic anemia. Study-level points and caveats: The same twenty-nine CD8+ CDR3 sequences occurred in patients and in controls.

CDR3 and TCR beta VDJ profiling relied on a genomic DNA template. Each CDR3 protein is one row after TCRdb ran MiXCR on the reads. The sample has around 180,000 distinct CDR3 sequences; 50% to 75% are singletons. A note on this clonotype: Its matching antigen is unknown.

This CDR3 is 17 amino acids long. Germline V CDR1 and CDR2: SGHVS, FNYEAQ. This TCR came from a human donor with severe aplastic anemia or a healthy control (not recorded which). The sample comprised sorted CD4+, CD8+, or CD8+CD57+ T cells (not recorded which) from PBMCs. The V and J genes are TRBV7-6 and TRBJ2-5; 9 bases fit TRBD1. The closer fit of TRBJ2-7 to the DNA end suggests the J call may be wrong. CDR3 region: CASSLATDGTGRYEQYF. The CDR3 DNA reads as TGTGCCAGCAGCTTAGCGACCGATGGGACAGGGAGATACGAGCAGTACTTC.